Given below is one T cell receptor beta chain in context. Only in-frame clones appear in the TCRdb table, and some are missing; sequencing was by immunoSEQ multiplex PCR. The profile covers 100,000 to 150,000 clones, with approximately 85% appearing a single time and roughly 1.9% taken by the ten largest. This sample is drawn from a study of cytotoxic CD8 clonotypes in ibrutinib-treated CLL. Study information: Sequencing produced an average of about 280,000 productive templates and under 95,000 productive rearrangements per sample.

Germline V gene data show CDR1 as MGHDK and CDR2 as SYGVNS. V gave up 7 bases and J gave up 5 bases; unmatched junction bases: 4. CDR3 length: 13 amino acids. The J gene is TRBJ2-1, the V gene TRBV25-1, with 8 bases identical to TRBD2. The receptor comes from a human donor with chronic lymphocytic leukemia. The specimen was PBMCs, collected after 24 months of ibrutinib treatment. The CDR3 bases are TGTGCCAGCAAGCGGGGGATCGACAATGAGCAGTTCTTC. The encoded protein is CASKRGIDNEQFF.